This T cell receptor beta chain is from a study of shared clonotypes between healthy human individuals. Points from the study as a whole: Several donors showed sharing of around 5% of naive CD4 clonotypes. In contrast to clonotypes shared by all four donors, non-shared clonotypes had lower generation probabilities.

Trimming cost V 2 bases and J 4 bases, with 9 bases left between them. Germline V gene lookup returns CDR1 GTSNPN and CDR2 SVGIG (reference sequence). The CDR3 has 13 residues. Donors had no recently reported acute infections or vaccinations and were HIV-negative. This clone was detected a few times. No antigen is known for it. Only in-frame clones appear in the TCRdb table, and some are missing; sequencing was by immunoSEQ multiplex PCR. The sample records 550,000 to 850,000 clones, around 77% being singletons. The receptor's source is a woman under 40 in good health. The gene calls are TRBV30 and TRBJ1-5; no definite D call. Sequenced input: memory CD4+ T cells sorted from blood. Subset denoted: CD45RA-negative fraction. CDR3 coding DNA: TGTGCCTGGAGTCTAGGTCAGAATCAGCCCCAGCATTTT. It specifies CAWSLGQNQPQHF.